The entry below describes one TCR beta chain. Its antigen is still unknown. The data were obtained in a study of identifying expanded T cells in peripheral blood. Collection occurred without any documented infections or immune events in donors. TCRdb keeps only in-frame clones here, not all; method: immunoSEQ multiplex PCR. The sample yields 75,000 to 95,000 clones, roughly 84% seen once. The CDR3 length is 14 residues. Germline lookup yields CDR1 SGHTA and CDR2 FQGNSA. The V and J ends lost 2 bases and 6 bases respectively, with 13 bases between them. Regarding the study as a whole: Differentially abundant clones: about 1.1 between replicates, about 15 at around 2 weeks, 19 to 20 at four. Clone count variance between roughly 2-week samples rose with total template count.

Material for sequencing was blood. The chain combines TRBV7-2 with TRBJ1-2, with D unclear. This sequence originates from a person between 18 and 75 years old in good health. CDR3 sequence: CASSLNVGGDGYTF. The DNA of the CDR3 is TGTGCCAGCAGCTTAAATGTGGGAGGTGATGGCTACACCTTC. Supplemented by reference TRBV7-2 and TRBJ1-2, the full variable domain reads GAGVSQSPSNKVTEKGKDVELRCDPISGHTALYWYRQSLGQGLEFLIYFQGNSAPDKSGLPSDRFSAERTGGSVSTLTIQRTQQEDSAVYLCASSLNVGGDGYTFGSGTRLTVV.